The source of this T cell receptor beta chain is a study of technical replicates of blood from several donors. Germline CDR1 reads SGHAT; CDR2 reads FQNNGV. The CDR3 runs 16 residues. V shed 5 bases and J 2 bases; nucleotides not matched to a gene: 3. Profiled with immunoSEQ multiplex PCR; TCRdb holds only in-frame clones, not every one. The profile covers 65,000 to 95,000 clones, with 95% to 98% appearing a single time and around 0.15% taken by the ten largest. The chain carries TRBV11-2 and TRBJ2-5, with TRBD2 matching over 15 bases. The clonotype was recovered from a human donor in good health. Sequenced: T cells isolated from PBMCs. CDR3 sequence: CASSPGLAGGQETQYF. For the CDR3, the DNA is TGTGCCAGCAGCCCGGGACTAGCGGGGGGACAAGAGACCCAGTACTTC.